This record concerns one TCR beta chain sequence. Its target is unknown. This sample was taken from a study of shared clonotypes between healthy human individuals. About the study: Each donor's CD8 memory used one plate, CD8 naive two, each CD4 subset three. Regarding the study as a whole: Researchers found naive subsets generally carried larger estimated richness than memory subsets.

The V end was cut by 1 base, the J end by 2 bases, with 9 bases between. CDR1 and CDR2 from the germline V gene are SGHVT and SQSDAQ. The CDR3 length is 14 residues. Measured with immunoSEQ multiplex PCR; TCRdb has only the in-frame clones, and not every one. The sample carries about 710,000 clones, 55% to 85% recorded once. Study donors comprised healthy, HIV-negative adults devoid of recent acute infection or vaccination. The sequence was collected from a woman in her twenties or thirties in good health. The chain joins TRBV7-4 to TRBJ2-7; D possibly uses TRBD1 or TRBD2 (6 bases each). The sequencing input was memory CD4+ T cells sorted from blood. Documented subset: CD45RA-negative fraction. This CDR3 reads CASSLVGGPYEQYF. The CDR3 DNA follows: TGTGCCAGCAGCTTAGTGGGGGGCCCCTACGAGCAGTACTTC.